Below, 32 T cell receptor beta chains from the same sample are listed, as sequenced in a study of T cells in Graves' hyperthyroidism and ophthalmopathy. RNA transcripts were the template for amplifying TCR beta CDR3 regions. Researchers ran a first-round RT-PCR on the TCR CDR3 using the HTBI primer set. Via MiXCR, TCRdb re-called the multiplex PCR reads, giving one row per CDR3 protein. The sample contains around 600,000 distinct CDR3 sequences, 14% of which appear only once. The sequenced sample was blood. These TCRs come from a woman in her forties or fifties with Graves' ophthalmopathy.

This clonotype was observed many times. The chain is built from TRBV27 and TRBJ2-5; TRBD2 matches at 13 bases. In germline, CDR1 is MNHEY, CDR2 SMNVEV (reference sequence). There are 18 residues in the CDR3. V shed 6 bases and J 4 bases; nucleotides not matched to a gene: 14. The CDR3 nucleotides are TGTGCCAGCAGGCCGTTACTAGCGGGAGGGCCGGGAAGAGAGACCCAGTACTTC. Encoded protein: CASRPLLAGGPGRETQYF.

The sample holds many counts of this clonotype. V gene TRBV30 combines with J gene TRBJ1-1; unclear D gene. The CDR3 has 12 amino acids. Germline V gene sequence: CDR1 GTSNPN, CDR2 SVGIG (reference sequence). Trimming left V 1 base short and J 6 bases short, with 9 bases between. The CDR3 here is CAWSEMVPEAFF. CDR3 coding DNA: TGTGCCTGGAGTGAGATGGTCCCTGAAGCTTTCTTT.

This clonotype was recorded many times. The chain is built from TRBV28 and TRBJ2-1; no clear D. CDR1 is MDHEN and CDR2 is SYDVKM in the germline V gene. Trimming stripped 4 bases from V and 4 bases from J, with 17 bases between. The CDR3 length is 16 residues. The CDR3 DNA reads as TGTGCCAGCAGTTCCATGATGAGGAACTCGTACAATGAGCAGTTCTTC. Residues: CASSSMMRNSYNEQFF.

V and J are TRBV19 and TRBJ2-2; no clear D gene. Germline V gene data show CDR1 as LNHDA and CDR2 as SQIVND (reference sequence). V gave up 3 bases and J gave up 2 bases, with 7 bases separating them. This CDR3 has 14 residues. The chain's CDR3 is CASSMDGNTGELFF. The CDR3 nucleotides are TGTGCCAGTAGTATGGACGGTAACACCGGGGAGCTGTTTTTT.

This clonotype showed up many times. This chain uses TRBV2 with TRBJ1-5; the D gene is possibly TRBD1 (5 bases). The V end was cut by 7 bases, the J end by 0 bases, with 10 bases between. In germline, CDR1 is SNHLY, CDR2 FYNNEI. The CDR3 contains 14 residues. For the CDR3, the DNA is TGTGCCAGCACGGGGACCGATAGCAATCAGCCCCAGCATTTT. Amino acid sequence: CASTGTDSNQPQHF.

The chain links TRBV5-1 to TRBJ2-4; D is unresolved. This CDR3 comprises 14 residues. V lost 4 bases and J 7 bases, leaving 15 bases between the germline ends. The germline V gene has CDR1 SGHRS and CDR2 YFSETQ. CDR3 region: CASSRGPETNIQYF. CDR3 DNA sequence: TGCGCCAGCAGCCGCGGACCAGAAACGAACATTCAGTACTTC.

The CDR3 nucleotides are TGTGCCAGCAGCCCGGATAAGGGAATCTTCGGCTACACCTTC. Translating gives CASSPDKGIFGYTF. The chain employs TRBV14 and TRBJ1-2; no reliable D call. V lost 4 bases and J lost 8, with 17 bases in between. This CDR3 is 14 amino acids long. The germline gives CDR1 SGHDN, CDR2 FVKESK.

CDR3 DNA sequence: TGTGCCAGCAGTTCAGGTTTCGGGACCCAGTACTTC. Translation gives CASSSGFGTQYF. The chain has TRBV28 and TRBJ2-5; D gene ambiguous. V lost 4 bases and J 7 bases, leaving 10 bases between the germline ends. The CDR3 covers 12 residues. In germline, CDR1 is MDHEN, CDR2 SYDVKM.

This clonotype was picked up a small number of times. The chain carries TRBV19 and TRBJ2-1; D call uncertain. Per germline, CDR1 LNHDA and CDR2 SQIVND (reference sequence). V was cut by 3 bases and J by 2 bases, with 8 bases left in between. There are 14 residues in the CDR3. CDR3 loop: CASSIDLAYNEQFF. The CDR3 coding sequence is TGTGCCAGTAGTATTGACCTGGCCTACAATGAGCAGTTCTTC. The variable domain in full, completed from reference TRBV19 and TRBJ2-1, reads DGGITQSPKYLFRKEGQNVTLSCEQNLNHDAMYWYRQDPGQGLRLIYYSQIVNDFQKGDIAEGYSVSREKKESFPLTVTSAQKNPTAFYLCASSIDLAYNEQFFGPGTRLTVL.

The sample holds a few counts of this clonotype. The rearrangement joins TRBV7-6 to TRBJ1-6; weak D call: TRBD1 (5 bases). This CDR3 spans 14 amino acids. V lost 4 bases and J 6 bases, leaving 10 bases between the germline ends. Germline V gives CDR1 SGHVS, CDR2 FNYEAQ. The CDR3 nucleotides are TGTGCCAGCAGCTCCCGACAGACTAATTCACCCCTCCACTTT. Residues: CASSSRQTNSPLHF.

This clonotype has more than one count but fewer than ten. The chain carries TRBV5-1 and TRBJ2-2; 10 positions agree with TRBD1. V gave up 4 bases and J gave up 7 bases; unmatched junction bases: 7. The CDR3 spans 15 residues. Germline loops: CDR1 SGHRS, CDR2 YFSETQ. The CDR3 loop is CASSQRQGADGELFF. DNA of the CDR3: TGCGCCAGCAGCCAAAGACAGGGGGCGGACGGGGAGCTGTTTTTT. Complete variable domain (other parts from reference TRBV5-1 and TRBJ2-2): KAGVTQTPRYLIKTRGQQVTLSCSPISGHRSVSWYQQTPGQGLQFLFEYFSETQRNKGNFPGRFSGRQFSNSRSEMNVSTLELGDSALYLCASSQRQGADGELFFGEGSRLTVL.

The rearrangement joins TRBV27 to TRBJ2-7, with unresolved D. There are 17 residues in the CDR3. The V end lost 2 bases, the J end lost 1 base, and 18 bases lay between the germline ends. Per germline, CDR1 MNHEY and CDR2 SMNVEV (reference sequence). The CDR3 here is CASSLMKRLDGSYEQYF. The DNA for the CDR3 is TGTGCCAGCAGTTTAATGAAACGGTTGGACGGTTCCTACGAGCAGTACTTC.

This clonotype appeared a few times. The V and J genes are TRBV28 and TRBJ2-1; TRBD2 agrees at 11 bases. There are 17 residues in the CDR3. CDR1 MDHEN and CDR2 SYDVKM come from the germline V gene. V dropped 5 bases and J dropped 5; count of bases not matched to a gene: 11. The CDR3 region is CASSPWASGRTNNEQFF. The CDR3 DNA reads TGTGCCAGCAGTCCATGGGCTAGCGGGAGGACGAACAATGAGCAGTTCTTC.

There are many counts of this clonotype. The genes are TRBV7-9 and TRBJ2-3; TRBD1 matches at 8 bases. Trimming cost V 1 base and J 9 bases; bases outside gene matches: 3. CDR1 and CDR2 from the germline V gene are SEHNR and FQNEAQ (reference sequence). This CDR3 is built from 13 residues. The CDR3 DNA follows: TGTGCCAGCAGCTTAGATGGACAGGGAACGCAGTATTTT. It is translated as CASSLDGQGTQYF.

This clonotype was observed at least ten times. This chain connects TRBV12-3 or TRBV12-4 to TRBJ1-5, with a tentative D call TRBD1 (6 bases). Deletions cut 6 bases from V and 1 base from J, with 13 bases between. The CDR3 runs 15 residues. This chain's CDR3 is CASRSTGGSNQPQHF. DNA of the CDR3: TGTGCCAGCAGGTCGACAGGAGGGAGCAATCAGCCCCAGCATTTT.

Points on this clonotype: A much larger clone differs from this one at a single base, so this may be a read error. The CDR3 sequence: CAWSVRGAGAQYF. CDR3 coding DNA: TGTGCCTGGAGTGTACGGGGGGCTGGGGCCCAGTACTTC. This chain joins TRBV30 and TRBJ2-5, with TRBD2 as a possible D gene (7 bases). V lost 0 bases, J lost 9 bases, and 14 bases lay in between. This CDR3 is built from 13 residues. The germline gives CDR1 GTSNPN, CDR2 SVGIG (reference sequence).

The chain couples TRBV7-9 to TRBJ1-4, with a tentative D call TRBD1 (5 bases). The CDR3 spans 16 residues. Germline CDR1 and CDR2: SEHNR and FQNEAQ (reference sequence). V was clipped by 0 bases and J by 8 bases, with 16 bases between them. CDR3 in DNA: TGTGCCAGCAGCTTAGCCACAAGGGGACTAAGAGAAAAACTGTTTTTT. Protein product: CASSLATRGLREKLFF.

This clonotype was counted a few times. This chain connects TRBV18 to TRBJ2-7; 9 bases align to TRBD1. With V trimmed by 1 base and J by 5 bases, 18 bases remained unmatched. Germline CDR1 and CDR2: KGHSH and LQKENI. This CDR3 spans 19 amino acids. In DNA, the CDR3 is TGTGCCAGCTCACCACGACAGGGACAGGGAAAAATTGTCTTCGACGAGCAGTACTTC. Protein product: CASSPRQGQGKIVFDEQYF.

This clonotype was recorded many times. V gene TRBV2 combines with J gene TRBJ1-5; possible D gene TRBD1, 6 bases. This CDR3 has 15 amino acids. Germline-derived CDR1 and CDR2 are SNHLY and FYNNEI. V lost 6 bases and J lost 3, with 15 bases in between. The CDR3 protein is CASRKDRRVNQPQHF. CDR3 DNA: TGTGCCAGCAGAAAGGACAGAAGGGTCAATCAGCCCCAGCATTTT. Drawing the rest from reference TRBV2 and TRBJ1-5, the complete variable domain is EPEVTQTPSHQVTQMGQEVILRCVPISNHLYFYWYRQILGQKVEFLVSFYNNEISEKSEIFDDQFSVERPDGSNFTLKIRSTKLEDSAMYFCASRKDRRVNQPQHFGDGTRLSIL.

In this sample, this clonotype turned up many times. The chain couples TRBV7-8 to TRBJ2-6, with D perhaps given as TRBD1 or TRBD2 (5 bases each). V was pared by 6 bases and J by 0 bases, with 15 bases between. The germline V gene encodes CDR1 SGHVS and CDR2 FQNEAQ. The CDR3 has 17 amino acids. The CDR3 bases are TGTGCCAGCAGATCCGGGACGGCACTCTCTGGGGCCAACGTCCTGACTTTC. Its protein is CASRSGTALSGANVLTF. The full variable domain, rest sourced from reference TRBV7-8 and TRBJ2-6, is GAGVSQSPRYKVAKRGQDVALRCDPISGHVSLFWYQQALGQGPEFLTYFQNEAQLDKSGLPSDRFFAERPEGSVSTLKIQRTQQEDSAVYLCASRSGTALSGANVLTFGAGSRLTVL.

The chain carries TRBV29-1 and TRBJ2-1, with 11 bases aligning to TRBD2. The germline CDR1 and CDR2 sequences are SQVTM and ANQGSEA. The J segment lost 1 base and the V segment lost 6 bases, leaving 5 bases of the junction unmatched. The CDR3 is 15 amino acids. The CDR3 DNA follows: TGCAGCGTCAGACTAGCGGGAATATCCTACAATGAGCAGTTCTTC. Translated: CSVRLAGISYNEQFF.

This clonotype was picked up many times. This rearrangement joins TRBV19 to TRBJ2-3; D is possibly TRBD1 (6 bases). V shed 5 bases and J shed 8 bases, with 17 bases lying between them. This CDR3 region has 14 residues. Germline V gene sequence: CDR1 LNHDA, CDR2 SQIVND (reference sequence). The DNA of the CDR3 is TGTGCCAGTAGTTCCAGGGGCGCTTTCGGTACGCAGTATTTT. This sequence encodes CASSSRGAFGTQYF.

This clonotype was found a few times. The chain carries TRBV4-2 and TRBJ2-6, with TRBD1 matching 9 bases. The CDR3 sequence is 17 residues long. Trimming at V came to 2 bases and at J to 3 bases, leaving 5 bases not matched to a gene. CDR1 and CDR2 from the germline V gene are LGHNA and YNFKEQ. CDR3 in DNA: TGTGCCAGCAGCCAAACCGGGACAGGGCATGGGGCCAACGTCCTGACTTTC. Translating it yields CASSQTGTGHGANVLTF.

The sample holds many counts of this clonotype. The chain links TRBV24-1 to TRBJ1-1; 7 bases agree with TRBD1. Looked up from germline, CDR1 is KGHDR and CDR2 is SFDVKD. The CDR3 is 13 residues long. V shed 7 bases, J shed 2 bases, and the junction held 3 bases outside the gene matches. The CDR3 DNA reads TGTGCCACCAGGGGGGACAGAAACACTGAAGCTTTCTTT. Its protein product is CATRGDRNTEAFF.

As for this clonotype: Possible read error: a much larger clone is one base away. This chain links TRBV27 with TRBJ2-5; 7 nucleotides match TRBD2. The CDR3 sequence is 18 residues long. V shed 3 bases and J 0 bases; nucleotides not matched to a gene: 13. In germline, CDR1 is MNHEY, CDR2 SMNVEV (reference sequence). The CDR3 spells CASSLVPSSSGNQETQYF. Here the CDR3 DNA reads TGTGCCAGCAGTTTGGTACCGTCCTCGAGCGGGAACCAAGAGACCCAGTACTTC.

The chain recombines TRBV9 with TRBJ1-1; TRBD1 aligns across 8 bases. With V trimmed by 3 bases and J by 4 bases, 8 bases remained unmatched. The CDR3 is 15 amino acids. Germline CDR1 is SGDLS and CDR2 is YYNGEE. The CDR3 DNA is TGTGCCAGCAGCGGGGAGGACAGGGCACCCACTGAAGCTTTCTTT. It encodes CASSGEDRAPTEAFF.

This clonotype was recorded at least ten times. Here the CDR3 reads CSARDLPQGAEAFF. The CDR3 DNA follows: TGCAGTGCTAGAGATTTGCCTCAAGGGGCTGAAGCTTTCTTT. The V call is TRBV20-1, the J call TRBJ1-1, with D maybe TRBD1 (5 bases). Trimming shortened V by 0 bases and J by 6 bases, and 14 bases separated the two germline ends. The CDR3 contains 14 residues. Germline CDR1 DFQATT, CDR2 SNEGSKA (reference sequence).

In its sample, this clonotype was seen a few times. CDR3 amino acids: CASSSTGTANTEAFF. The CDR3 nucleotides are TGTGCCAGCAGTTCGACCGGGACAGCAAACACTGAAGCTTTCTTT. J is TRBJ1-1 and V is TRBV28, with 7 bases lining up with TRBD1. V dropped 4 bases and J dropped 2; count of bases not matched to a gene: 7. CDR3 length: 15 residues. Germline V lookup: CDR1 MDHEN, CDR2 SYDVKM.

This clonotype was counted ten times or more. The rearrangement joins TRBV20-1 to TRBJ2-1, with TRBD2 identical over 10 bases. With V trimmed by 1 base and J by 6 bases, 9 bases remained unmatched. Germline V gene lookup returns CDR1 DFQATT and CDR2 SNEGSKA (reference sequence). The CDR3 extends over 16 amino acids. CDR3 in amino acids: CSARGLTSGLVNEQFF. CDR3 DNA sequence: TGCAGTGCTAGAGGGTTGACTAGCGGGTTAGTCAATGAGCAGTTCTTC.

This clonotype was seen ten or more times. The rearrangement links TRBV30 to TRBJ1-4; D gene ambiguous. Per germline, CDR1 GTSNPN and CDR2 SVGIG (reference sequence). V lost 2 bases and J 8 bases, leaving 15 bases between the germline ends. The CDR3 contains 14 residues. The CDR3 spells CAWSKPPGKEKLFF. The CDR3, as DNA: TGTGCCTGGAGTAAACCCCCGGGAAAAGAAAAACTGTTTTTT.

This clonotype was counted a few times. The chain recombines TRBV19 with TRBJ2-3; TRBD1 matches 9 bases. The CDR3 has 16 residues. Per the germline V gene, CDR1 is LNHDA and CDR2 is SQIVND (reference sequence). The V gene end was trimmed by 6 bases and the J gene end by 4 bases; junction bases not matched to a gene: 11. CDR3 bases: TGTGCCAGTAGCCTACTCCGAGGACAGGGGTCAGATACGCAGTATTTT. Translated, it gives CASSLLRGQGSDTQYF.

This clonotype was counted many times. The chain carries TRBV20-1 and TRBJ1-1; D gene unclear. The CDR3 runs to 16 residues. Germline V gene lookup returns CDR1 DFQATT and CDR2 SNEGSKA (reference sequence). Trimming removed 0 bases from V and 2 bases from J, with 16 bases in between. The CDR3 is CSARDHLSSGNTEAFF. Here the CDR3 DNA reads TGCAGTGCTAGAGATCACCTTAGCAGTGGCAACACTGAAGCTTTCTTT.